This is a list of T cell receptor beta chains from one sample in a study of T cell changes during pregnancy in multiple sclerosis. Produced via immunoSEQ multiplex PCR; TCRdb's table is partial and in-frame only. This table holds 70,000 to 95,000 clones, 85% to 95% found once. The sample here was peripheral blood, taken in the first trimester of pregnancy. The source of these receptors is a female donor with multiple sclerosis, enrolled in a pregnancy study. CDR3s include the opening cysteine and the closing phenylalanine or tryptophan. D genes are given only for firm matches. Part of the rows lack a size; the others show once, few, many or a class for expanded clones.

clone_size	v_call	j_call	d_call	cdr3_nt	cdr3_aa
NA	TRBV5-6	TRBJ1-1	NA	TGTGCCAGCAGCTTGAGTACCGAGACTTTGTTTTTT	CASSLSTETLFF
NA	TRBV9	TRBJ2-6	TRBD2	TGTGCCAGCAGCGCAGCGGGGTTCGGGGCCAACGTCCTGACTTTC	CASSAAGFGANVLTF
NA	TRBV4-2	TRBJ2-2	NA	TGTGCCAGCAGCCAAGATGAGGCAGAACACCGGGAGCTGTTTTTT	CASSQDEAEHRELFF
NA	TRBV19	TRBJ2-7	TRBD2	TGTGCCAGTAGTATATTCGGCGGGGGGAAAGACGAGCAGTACTTC	CASSIFGGGKDEQYF
NA	TRBV7-2	TRBJ2-1	NA	TGTGCCAGCAGCTTAGCCTCCTCGAGCTCCTACAATGAGCAGTTCTTC	CASSLASSSSYNEQFF
NA	TRBV27	TRBJ2-3	NA	TGTGCCACCTACGCGGGGGATACGCAGTATTTT	CATYAGDTQYF
NA	TRBV30	TRBJ2-2	TRBD2	TGTGCCTGGAGTTCCCTAGCGGGGAGCACCGGGGAGCTGTTTTTT	CAWSSLAGSTGELFF
NA	TRBV5-8	TRBJ1-1	NA	TGTGCCAGCAGCTTTGAGGGGGACGTCCGGGACACTGAAGCTTTCTTT	CASSFEGDVRDTEAFF
NA	TRBV5-8	TRBJ1-2	NA	TGTGCCAGCAGCGTCACCGGGACATCTAACTATGGCTACACCTTC	CASSVTGTSNYGYTF
many	TRBV5-4	TRBJ2-2	NA	TGTGCCAGCAGCACATACACCGGGGAGCTGTTTTTT	CASSTYTGELFF
NA	TRBV6-6	TRBJ2-7	NA	TGTGCCAGCAGTTACGAGCTTGACGAGCAGTACTTC	CASSYELDEQYF
NA	TRBV9	TRBJ2-1	NA	TGTGCCAGCAGCCCCCGACAGGGGAGGGGCGGCTCCTACAATGAGCAGTTCTTC	CASSPRQGRGGSYNEQFF
NA	TRBV11-2	TRBJ2-1	NA	TGTGCCAGCAGCTTAGAATCGGGGAGCTCCTACAATGAGCAGTTCTTC	CASSLESGSSYNEQFF
NA	TRBV5-1	TRBJ2-2	TRBD1	TGCGCCAGCAAACCAGGGGGCAAGGACACCGGGGAGCTGTTTTTT	CASKPGGKDTGELFF
NA	TRBV4-1	TRBJ2-5	TRBD2	TGCGCCAGCAGCCAAGATAGCGCGACTAGCGGGGGGCCGTGGGAGACCCAGTACTTC	CASSQDSATSGGPWETQYF
NA	TRBV5-6	TRBJ2-3	TRBD2	TGTGCCAGCAGCCCCACCTTTAGCGGGGGGGCCCTCACAGATACGCAGTATTTT	CASSPTFSGGALTDTQYF
NA	TRBV4-2	TRBJ2-1	TRBD2	TGTGCCAGCAGCCGACTAGCGGGGGGGATAGATGAGCAGTTCTTC	CASSRLAGGIDEQFF
NA	TRBV5-6	TRBJ2-3	NA	TGTGCCAGCAGCAGTAGCGGGGACAGGTATTTT	CASSSSGDRYF
NA	TRBV30	TRBJ2-7	TRBD1	TGTGCCTGGAGTGTACCTGGGACAGTCTACGAGCAGTACTTC	CAWSVPGTVYEQYF
NA	TRBV12-2	TRBJ1-5	NA	TGTGCAAGTCGCTTCAGACAGGCGAGCAATCAGCCCCAGCATTTT	CASRFRQASNQPQHF
once	TRBV9	TRBJ1-2	NA	TGTGCCAGCAGCGTAAATCGGGTCGGGGGCTACACCTTC	CASSVNRVGGYTF
NA	TRBV9	TRBJ2-7	NA	TGTGCCAGCAGCGGAGGCCTTTACTACGAGCAGTACTTC	CASSGGLYYEQYF
NA	TRBV6-1	TRBJ1-2	NA	TGTGCCAGCAGCGAGACATTGGCCCATGGCTACACCTTC	CASSETLAHGYTF
NA	TRBV4-2	TRBJ2-5	NA	TGTGCCAGCAGCCAAGGTCTCCGGGGACAAGAGACCCAGTACTTC	CASSQGLRGQETQYF
NA	TRBV11-3	TRBJ1-1	NA	TGTGCCAGCAGCTCAGGGGTTACTGAAGCTTTCTTT	CASSSGVTEAFF
NA	TRBV19	TRBJ2-5	TRBD1	TGTGCCAGTAGCCCAAGAGACAGGGGAAGAGAGACCCAGTACTTC	CASSPRDRGRETQYF
NA	TRBV7-3	TRBJ2-3	TRBD2	TGTGCCAGCAGCTCCAGAGTACTAGCGGGGTCGGGGACGCAGTATTTT	CASSSRVLAGSGTQYF
NA	TRBV2	TRBJ2-1	TRBD1	TGTGCCAGCAGCGACAGGGGAGGATCCTACAATGAGCAGTTCTTC	CASSDRGGSYNEQFF
NA	TRBV13	TRBJ2-5	NA	TGTGCCAGCAGCTCTGACAGCCAAGAGACCCAGTACTTC	CASSSDSQETQYF
NA	TRBV29-1	TRBJ2-5	NA	TGCAGCGTTGAAGGCAGCGGGCCCGAAGAGACCCAGTACTTC	CSVEGSGPEETQYF
NA	TRBV9	TRBJ1-6	NA	TGTGCCAGCAGCGCATTTTTGAGCTCCTATAATTCACCCCTCCACTTT	CASSAFLSSYNSPLHF
NA	TRBV7-8	TRBJ2-1	TRBD1	TGTGCCAGCAGCACCGAGACAGGGAGCTCCTACAATGAGCAGTTCTTC	CASSTETGSSYNEQFF
NA	TRBV7-8	TRBJ2-7	TRBD1	TGTGCCAGCAGCCGCCGGACAGGGGGCCCCTCCTACGAGCAGTACTTC	CASSRRTGGPSYEQYF
NA	TRBV11-2	TRBJ2-2	TRBD1	TGTGCCAGCAACAGGGGACCATCGTGGCTGGACACCGGGGAGCTGTTTTTT	CASNRGPSWLDTGELFF
NA	TRBV5-1	TRBJ2-7	TRBD1	TGCGCCAGCAGCTTCCGGGACAGCAGTGTGGGTGAGCAGTACTTC	CASSFRDSSVGEQYF
NA	TRBV5-4	TRBJ1-1	TRBD1	TGTGCCAGCAGCTTGGCCGGGACAGCCGTCACTGAAGCTTTCTTT	CASSLAGTAVTEAFF
NA	TRBV2	TRBJ2-5	NA	TGTGCCAGCAGGTCCGGGACACCGCCAGGGACCCAGTACTTC	CASRSGTPPGTQYF
NA	TRBV6-4	TRBJ2-1	NA	TGTGCCAGCTCCCAGTCGGGGGAATCAAATGAGCAGTTCTTC	CASSQSGESNEQFF
once	TRBV13	TRBJ2-7	NA	TGTGCCAGCAGCCCGCAGGACAGTTACGAGCAGTACTTC	CASSPQDSYEQYF
NA	TRBV5-1	TRBJ1-1	TRBD1	TGCGCCAGCAGCTTGTCGGGGACAGTCACTGAAGCTTTCTTT	CASSLSGTVTEAFF
NA	TRBV5-4	TRBJ2-7	NA	TGTGCCAGCAGCTTGGCTGCAGGGGCACCTGTCTACGAGCAGTACTTC	CASSLAAGAPVYEQYF
once	TRBV7-6	TRBJ2-1	NA	TGTGCCAGCAGCTTTGGAGCATACAATGAGCAGTTCTTC	CASSFGAYNEQFF